The clone carrying this TCR beta chain has only one observation. At one end the junction does not follow the germline gene, possibly because of a read error. Libraries for naive CD8 T cells, which were made from roughly 21,000 to 960,000 sorted cells, drew on 10%, 30% or 50% of the RNA. Per germline, CDR1 MDHEN and CDR2 SYDVKM. This CDR3 is built from 15 residues. The data derive from a study of molecular identifiers for immune sequencing clone quantification. Previously described methods and listed TCR primers were employed for the bulk TCR libraries. TCRdb redid the calling of the PCR reads with MiXCR, one entry per CDR3 protein. This sample has roughly 630,000 distinct CDR3 sequences, with around 25% found just once.

The sequencing input was naive CD8+ T cells from blood, with Jurkat cell RNA spiked in. Subset here: FACS-sorted CD8+CD4-CCR7+CD45RA+ naive T cells. The chain combines TRBV28 with TRBJ2-7, with 7 bases matching TRBD1. The TCR was taken from a human donor in good health. Some libraries in this study had Jurkat cell RNA spiked in. The CDR3 spells CASSYRGPRQNEQHF. CDR3 sequence (DNA): TGTGCCAGCAGTTACAGGGGACCCCGCCAGAACGAGCAGCACTTC.